This TCR beta chain was observed in a study of human T cells and chemical hapten exposure. This clonotype was observed once. Time point given: patch test 3, about 24 weeks after DPC sensitization. Treatment in this sample: therapeutic diphenylcyclopropenone sensitization with weekly scalp DPC. Each CDR3 protein is one row after TCRdb ran MiXCR on the RACE reads. Among 190,000 or so distinct CDR3 sequences listed, around 23% were seen once. Germline-derived CDR1 and CDR2 are MGHRA and YSYEKL. V shed 0 bases and J shed 2 bases, with 15 bases lying between them. This CDR3 is built from 17 residues. The chain uses TRBV4-1 and TRBJ2-3; no definite D call. The source was whole blood, collected in connection with sensitization to the hapten diphenylcyclopropenone (DPC). This receptor was identified in a woman in her 40s with alopecia areata. Some clones in this sample may be carry-over from other donors' samples. The CDR3 protein is CASSQDNTPASTDTQYF. CDR3 in DNA: TGCGCCAGCAGCCAAGATAACACTCCTGCGTCCACAGATACGCAGTATTTT.